A single sample is the source of the 22 T cell receptor beta chains below, sequenced in a study of shared clonotypes between healthy human individuals. Sequenced by immunoSEQ multiplex PCR; TCRdb stores in-frame clones only, minus some. The table lists 490,000 or so clones, less than 80% of them singletons. Material: PBMCs. These receptors were taken from a middle-aged woman in good health. Some clones in this sample may be carry-over from other donors' samples.

The V call is TRBV7-9, the J call TRBJ1-1, with D hard to call. The V and J ends lost 4 bases and 1 base respectively, with 7 bases between them. The germline V gene encodes CDR1 SEHNR and CDR2 FQNEAQ (reference sequence). The CDR3 has 13 residues. The CDR3 coding sequence is TGTGCCAGCAGCTGGAACCAGAACACTGAAGCTTTCTTT. The encoded protein is CASSWNQNTEAFF.

The chain couples TRBV5-4 to TRBJ2-7; a weak D match, TRBD2 (5 bases). The CDR3 covers 14 residues. V lost 4 bases and J lost 0, with 11 bases in between. Germline V gene sequence: CDR1 SGHNT, CDR2 YYREEE (reference sequence). CDR3: CASSPTGSSYEQYF. The CDR3 bases are TGTGCCAGCAGCCCAACGGGAAGCTCCTACGAGCAGTACTTC.

The chain couples TRBV28 to TRBJ1-1, with TRBD1 as a possible D gene (6 bases). This CDR3 comprises 12 residues. The V gene lost 4 bases and the J gene lost 11 bases, with 14 bases spanning the gap. CDR1 and CDR2 (germline): MDHEN, SYDVKM. The CDR3 coding sequence is TGTGCCAGCAGTTCCGACAGGTTGTGGGCTTTCTTT. Translation: CASSSDRLWAFF.

The gene calls are TRBV5-1 and TRBJ2-3, with 15 bases identical to TRBD2. The trim removed 7 bases at V and 2 bases at J, leaving 5 bases unmatched. The CDR3 runs to 16 residues. Germline CDR1 reads SGHRS; CDR2 reads YFSETQ. This CDR3 reads CASGTSGRPFTDTQYF. In DNA, the CDR3 is TGCGCCAGCGGGACTAGCGGGAGGCCGTTCACAGATACGCAGTATTTT.

The chain is built from TRBV7-4 and TRBJ2-5; the match to TRBD2 covers 8 bases. CDR1 and CDR2 (germline): SGHVT, SQSDAQ. The trim removed 5 bases at V and 2 bases at J, leaving 4 bases unmatched. This CDR3 contains 14 residues. Here the CDR3 reads CASSPGGRQETQYF. CDR3 bases: TGTGCCAGCAGCCCGGGAGGGCGACAAGAGACCCAGTACTTC.

The V and J genes are TRBV10-3 and TRBJ2-1; TRBD1 aligns across 7 bases. The CDR3 has 13 amino acids. Germline V gives CDR1 ENHRY, CDR2 SYGVKD. The CDR3 protein is CATRGSSYNEQFF. The DNA of the CDR3 is TGTGCGACCAGGGGGAGCTCCTACAATGAGCAGTTCTTC.

The gene calls are TRBV27 and TRBJ2-7; 12 bases map to TRBD1. Germline V CDR1 and CDR2: MNHEY, SMNVEV (reference sequence). This CDR3 has 17 amino acids. J lost 3 bases, V lost 3 bases, and 9 bases had no gene match. CDR3: CASSFSGTGGGIYEQYF. CDR3 in DNA: TGTGCCAGCAGTTTCTCCGGGACAGGGGGCGGTATCTACGAGCAGTACTTC.

The rearrangement uses TRBV4-1 and TRBJ1-4, with 10 bases that match TRBD1. The CDR3 totals 16 residues. The germline V gene encodes CDR1 MGHRA and CDR2 YSYEKL. Trimming removed 0 bases from V and 10 bases from J; junction bases left unmatched: 8. CDR3 loop: CASSQDRTGGLRKLFF. CDR3 nucleotides: TGCGCCAGCAGCCAAGATCGGACAGGGGGATTAAGAAAACTGTTTTTT.

The V gene is TRBV5-1, the J gene TRBJ1-1; 11 bases agree with TRBD1. Germline V gene sequence: CDR1 SGHRS, CDR2 YFSETQ. After removal of 4 bases from V and 6 bases from J, the junction contained 5 bases not matched to a gene. The CDR3 has 14 residues. In nucleotides, the CDR3 is TGCGCCAGCAGCACGGGACAGGGGGACGCTGAAGCTTTCTTT. As protein: CASSTGQGDAEAFF.

Details on this clone: Distinct nucleotide sequences in the sample also encode this CDR3. This rearrangement joins TRBV5-4 to TRBJ2-5; 8 bases fit TRBD2. CDR1 and CDR2 from the germline V gene are SGHNT and YYREEE (reference sequence). There are 14 residues in the CDR3. The V gene end was trimmed by 0 bases and the J gene end by 4 bases; junction bases not matched to a gene: 2. The CDR3 coding sequence is TGTGCCAGCAGCTTGGCGGGGGGGAGAGAGACCCAGTACTTC. Protein sequence: CASSLAGGRETQYF.

The CDR3 nucleotides read TGTGCCAGCAGCCTCGTGGCGGGAGAGAAGGGCGAGCAGTACTTC. Encoded protein: CASSLVAGEKGEQYF. This chain links TRBV5-4 with TRBJ2-7; 7 bases are shared with TRBD2. The germline V gene has CDR1 SGHNT and CDR2 YYREEE (reference sequence). Trimming at V came to 4 bases and at J to 6 bases, leaving 13 bases not matched to a gene. This CDR3 spans 15 amino acids.

DNA of the CDR3: TGCGCCAGCAACGTCAGGGGAGGAGAAGAGACCCAGTACTTC. Translating gives CASNVRGGEETQYF. The chain recombines TRBV5-1 with TRBJ2-5; D might be TRBD1 or TRBD2, each matching 6 bases. Trimming removed 6 bases at V and 3 bases at J, with 15 bases between. The CDR3 totals 14 residues. Germline V gene sequence: CDR1 SGHRS, CDR2 YFSETQ.

The V and J genes are TRBV28 and TRBJ2-7; 7 bases match TRBD2. J lost 6 bases, V lost 7 bases, and 3 bases had no gene match. This CDR3 has 11 amino acids. Germline lookup yields CDR1 MDHEN and CDR2 SYDVKM. CDR3 sequence reads: CASKGTTEQYF. CDR3 DNA: TGTGCCAGCAAGGGGACTACCGAGCAGTACTTC.

CDR3 sequence reads: CASSLQVSYEQYF. In DNA, the CDR3 is TGCGCCAGCAGCTTGCAGGTCTCCTACGAGCAGTACTTC. The rearrangement links TRBV5-1 to TRBJ2-7; D remains unclear. Germline V gene sequence: CDR1 SGHRS, CDR2 YFSETQ. V dropped 1 base and J dropped 0 bases, with 5 bases sitting between them. The CDR3 spans 13 residues.

The chain carries TRBV28 and TRBJ2-1; D is ambiguous. This CDR3 is 12 amino acids long. Trimming took off 5 bases at V and 3 bases at J, with 5 bases between the two ends. Germline V gene data show CDR1 as MDHEN and CDR2 as SYDVKM. CDR3 protein: CASSQDYNEQFF. The CDR3 DNA follows: TGTGCCAGCAGTCAGGACTACAATGAGCAGTTCTTC.

This clone appeared a single time. The chain joins TRBV19 to TRBJ2-1, with D uncertain. This CDR3 comprises 14 residues. In germline, CDR1 is LNHDA, CDR2 SQIVND (reference sequence). Between the trimmed V and J ends, which lost 1 base and 7 bases, there was a span of 11 bases. Written as DNA, the CDR3 is TGTGCCAGTAGTATAGTGGCTAATATAAATGAGCAGTTCTTC. It yields the protein CASSIVANINEQFF.

The gene calls are TRBV30 and TRBJ1-5; 8 bases match TRBD1. Germline CDR1 and CDR2: GTSNPN and SVGIG (reference sequence). J lost 5 bases, V lost 1 base, and 4 bases had no gene match. The CDR3 spans 14 residues. The CDR3 DNA is TGTGCCTGGAGTGGGACAGGGACGCATCAGCCCCAGCATTTT. Its protein is CAWSGTGTHQPQHF.

The chain has TRBV5-6 and TRBJ2-5, with no clear D. Germline loops: CDR1 SGHDT, CDR2 YYEEEE. V lost 0 bases to trimming and J lost 5 bases, with 14 bases between them. The CDR3 sequence is 15 residues long. CDR3 coding DNA: TGTGCCAGCAGCTTGGGAATGGGCCTGGGGGAGACCCAGTACTTC. This translates into CASSLGMGLGETQYF.

This clone occurred a few times. A single base separates this from a much larger clone, so it may be a read error. The same CDR3 also results from other DNA sequences found in this sample. The chain is built from TRBV6-5 and TRBJ2-1, with 7 bases lining up with TRBD2. CDR3 length equals 15 residues. The J segment lost 1 base and the V segment lost 0 bases, leaving 0 bases of the junction unmatched. Germline V gene lookup returns CDR1 MNHEY and CDR2 SVGAGI. The CDR3 DNA follows: TGTGCCAGCAGTTACTCTAGCGGGTCCTACAATGAGCAGTTCTTC. Its protein is CASSYSSGSYNEQFF.

The gene calls are TRBV11-2 and TRBJ1-1; D not certain. Trimming removed 4 bases at V and 3 bases at J, with 9 bases between. Germline values: CDR1 SGHAT, CDR2 FQNNGV. The CDR3 totals 13 residues. The CDR3 sequence: CASSSQRDTEAFF. CDR3 in DNA: TGTGCCAGCAGCTCACAACGTGACACTGAAGCTTTCTTT.

The CDR3 is CSVGDSGGETQYF. The CDR3 coding sequence is TGCAGCGTTGGGGACAGTGGGGGAGAGACCCAGTACTTC. The chain carries TRBV29-1 and TRBJ2-5, with 7 nucleotides matching TRBD1. This CDR3 spans 13 amino acids. Germline V gene lookup returns CDR1 SQVTM and CDR2 ANQGSEA. Trimming took 4 bases from V and 4 from J; bases not matched to a gene: 6.

The chain is built from TRBV6-5 and TRBJ1-1; 7 bases line up with TRBD1. The CDR3 runs 14 residues. V shed 2 bases, J shed 2 bases, and the junction held 2 bases outside the gene matches. Looked up from germline, CDR1 is MNHEY and CDR2 is SVGAGI. DNA of the CDR3: TGTGCCAGCAGTTACGGGACAGTTAACACTGAAGCTTTCTTT. Translated, it gives CASSYGTVNTEAFF.